This T cell receptor beta chain was obtained from a study of OX40 agonist ivuxolimab in advanced cancers. Overall study: Patients receiving dose escalation had hepatocellular carcinoma, melanoma, renal cell or head and neck cancer. The dose-escalation cohort was over 65% male, with a mean age of around 54 years, ranging roughly 23 to 79.

Study conclusions and caveats: CD8+ T cells (on average) carried more expanded clones than CD4+ T cells. Several nonresponders also turned out to have low normalized T-cell clonal expansion.

Method: immunoSEQ multiplex PCR; TCRdb's copy keeps in-frame clones and lacks some. The top ten clones hold roughly 10% of a sample with tens of thousands of clones, roughly 86% of them seen once. This CDR3 is built from 15 residues. The germline CDR1 and CDR2 sequences are SGHNT and YYREEE (reference sequence). Trimming took 5 bases from V and 7 from J; bases not matched to a gene: 10. Concerning this clone: Its antigen is undetermined.

V gene TRBV5-4 combines with J gene TRBJ2-1; 9 nucleotides align to TRBD1. The specimen was CD4+ or CD8+ T cells sorted from blood, collected in a trial of the OX40 agonist ivuxolimab. This receptor was identified in an adult with an advanced solid tumor such as melanoma, head and neck, liver or kidney cancer. CDR3 sequence: CASSYPGQGINEQFF. CDR3 sequence (DNA): TGTGCCAGCAGTTATCCGGGACAGGGAATAAATGAGCAGTTCTTC.